Listed here are 17 T cell receptor beta chains from one sample, sequenced in a study of blood T cell repertoires in COVID-19. TCRdb's copy holds only in-frame clones and misses some; the assay was immunoSEQ multiplex PCR. The sample lists 250,000 or so clones; around nine tenths were seen once. The sample was PBMCs or T cells enriched from blood (not recorded which). The receptor source for this set is a woman aged 18-29 years who had recovered from COVID-19.

This clone was seen just once. V gene TRBV11-2 combines with J gene TRBJ1-2; D is unresolved. The germline V and J ends were trimmed by 1 base and 2 bases, with 17 bases remaining between them. The CDR3 loop spans 17 amino acids. Germline CDR1 and CDR2: SGHAT and FQNNGV. For the CDR3, the DNA is TGTGCCAGCAGCTTAGTCCGGGAGTCAGTGGTCAACTATGGCTACACCTTC. It yields the protein CASSLVRESVVNYGYTF.

The chain carries TRBV19 and TRBJ1-4, with D hard to call. Germline V gives CDR1 LNHDA, CDR2 SQIVND (reference sequence). The CDR3 has 13 residues. The V end lost 5 bases, the J end lost 11 bases, and 15 bases lay between the germline ends. The CDR3 spells CASSERREGKLFF. CDR3 DNA: TGTGCCAGTAGTGAGAGGAGGGAAGGGAAACTGTTTTTT.

V and J are TRBV4-2 and TRBJ1-5; D is undetermined. Germline loops: CDR1 LGHNA, CDR2 YNFKEQ. This CDR3 is built from 14 residues. V lost 0 bases, J lost 4 bases, and 7 bases lay in between. The CDR3 DNA follows: TGTGCCAGCAGCCAAGACAGGTGGAATCAGCCCCAGCATTTT. As protein: CASSQDRWNQPQHF.

This chain connects TRBV7-9 to TRBJ2-2; tentative D call: TRBD2 (5 bases). This CDR3 spans 17 amino acids. Trimming removed 7 bases from V and 5 bases from J, with 23 bases in between. Germline CDR1 SEHNR, CDR2 FQNEAQ (reference sequence). The CDR3 sequence is CASNRGYPQIQTGELFF. CDR3 coding DNA: TGTGCCAGCAATCGGGGTTACCCACAAATCCAGACCGGGGAGCTGTTTTTT.

The rearrangement joins TRBV27 to TRBJ1-5, with D possibly being TRBD1 (6 bases). CDR3 size: 14 residues. Germline V lookup: CDR1 MNHEY, CDR2 SMNVEV (reference sequence). The V and J ends lost 4 bases and 6 bases respectively, with 13 bases between them. CDR3 bases: TGTGCCAGCAGTTCCCACAGGGCGTTTCAGCCCCAGCATTTT. As protein: CASSSHRAFQPQHF.

This chain joins TRBV6-6 and TRBJ2-2; maybe TRBD2 (6 bases). From germline, CDR1 is MNHNY and CDR2 SVGAGI (reference sequence). The CDR3 is 14 amino acids. Trimming removed 8 bases from V and 1 base from J, with 11 bases in between. CDR3 in amino acids: CASGGSGNTGELFF. CDR3 sequence (DNA): TGTGCCAGCGGTGGTAGCGGGAACACCGGGGAGCTGTTTTTT.

V and J are TRBV30 and TRBJ1-1; 9 nucleotides agree with TRBD1. CDR1 and CDR2 from the germline V gene are GTSNPN and SVGIG (reference sequence). V trimming: 1 base; J trimming: 4 bases; junction bases outside the gene matches: 4. The CDR3 length is 14 residues. CDR3 sequence: CAWSDRGRPTEAFF. The CDR3 bases are TGTGCCTGGAGTGACAGGGGGCGCCCCACTGAAGCTTTCTTT.

V gene TRBV10-3 combines with J gene TRBJ1-1; D may be TRBD1 (5 bases). The CDR3 covers 12 residues. Trimming shortened V by 2 bases and J by 8 bases, and 9 bases separated the two germline ends. The germline V gene has CDR1 ENHRY and CDR2 SYGVKD. CDR3 amino acids: CAISERNREAFF. The CDR3 region has the DNA TGTGCCATCAGTGAGCGGAACAGGGAAGCTTTCTTT.

The rearrangement links TRBV10-3 to TRBJ2-7, with TRBD1 matching over 8 bases. Germline assignment: CDR1 ENHRY and CDR2 SYGVKD. The CDR3 length is 15 residues. V shed 4 bases and J 6 bases; nucleotides not matched to a gene: 11. CDR3 sequence: CAISALDRDRGEQYF. CDR3 nucleotide sequence: TGTGCCATCAGTGCATTGGACAGGGATCGTGGCGAGCAGTACTTC.

The chain is built from TRBV9 and TRBJ2-4; TRBD2 might be the D (6 bases). The ends were cut back, 0 bases at V and 8 bases at J, with 9 bases in the middle. Looked up from germline, CDR1 is SGDLS and CDR2 is YYNGEE. The CDR3 has 13 residues. CDR3 sequence reads: CASSVGGEDIQYF. CDR3 DNA sequence: TGTGCCAGCAGCGTAGGAGGGGAGGACATTCAGTACTTC.

The V call is TRBV13, the J call TRBJ2-3; the match to TRBD2 covers 11 bases. Per germline, CDR1 PRHDT and CDR2 FYEKMQ (reference sequence). The V and J ends lost 4 bases and 2 bases, in that order; junction bases with no gene match: 2. The CDR3 loop spans 15 amino acids. This chain's CDR3 is CASSSSGGNTDTQYF. CDR3 coding DNA: TGTGCCAGCAGCTCTAGCGGGGGGAACACAGATACGCAGTATTTT. Full variable domain (rest looked up from reference TRBV13 and TRBJ2-3): AAGVIQSPRHLIKEKRETATLKCYPIPRHDTVYWYQQGPGQDPQFLISFYEKMQSDKGSIPDRFSAQQFSDYHSELNMSSLELGDSALYFCASSSSGGNTDTQYFGPGTRLTVL.

The rearrangement joins TRBV7-3 to TRBJ2-3; tentatively, D is TRBD1 (5 bases). V gave up 2 bases and J gave up 4 bases, with 16 bases separating them. The CDR3 covers 16 residues. Germline assignment: CDR1 SGHTA and CDR2 FQGTGA. The CDR3 is CASSLLSPQGSDTQYF. For the CDR3, the DNA is TGTGCCAGCAGCTTATTAAGTCCCCAGGGCTCAGATACGCAGTATTTT.

This clone was seen a few times. The V call is TRBV7-2, the J call TRBJ2-6, with D tentatively TRBD2 (6 bases). Trimming removed 5 bases at V and 0 bases at J, with 14 bases between. This CDR3 contains 17 residues. Germline loops: CDR1 SGHTA, CDR2 FQGNSA. Written as DNA, the CDR3 is TGTGCCAGCAGCCCCCGGGAGTCACGCTCTGGGGCCAACGTCCTGACTTTC. Its protein product is CASSPRESRSGANVLTF.

This rearrangement joins TRBV13 to TRBJ2-3; 8 nucleotides align to TRBD2. Germline loops: CDR1 PRHDT, CDR2 FYEKMQ (reference sequence). V lost 1 base, J lost 2 bases, and 5 bases stayed unmatched. The CDR3 extends over 16 amino acids. This CDR3 is CASSLEPGGYTDTQYF. For the CDR3, the DNA is TGTGCCAGCAGCTTAGAGCCGGGAGGGTACACAGATACGCAGTATTTT.

The chain combines TRBV25-1 with TRBJ2-5, with 7 bases that match TRBD1. With 0 bases clipped from V and 0 bases from J, the junction kept 7 bases outside the gene matches. Germline V gives CDR1 MGHDK, CDR2 SYGVNS. The CDR3 sequence is 17 residues long. The CDR3 region is CASSEYEAGGYQETQYF. CDR3 sequence (DNA): TGTGCCAGCAGTGAATATGAGGCAGGGGGTTACCAAGAGACCCAGTACTTC.

This CDR3 is CASSFRQGDYGYTF. The CDR3 region has the DNA TGTGCCAGCAGCTTTCGACAGGGTGACTATGGCTACACCTTC. The rearrangement links TRBV14 to TRBJ1-2; TRBD1 matches at 7 bases. Germline CDR1 reads SGHDN; CDR2 reads FVKESK. V lost 5 bases to trimming and J lost 3 bases; unmatched junction nucleotides: 6. This CDR3 comprises 14 residues.

J is TRBJ1-3 and V is TRBV19; D gene ambiguous. The germline CDR1 and CDR2 sequences are LNHDA and SQIVND (reference sequence). Trimming cost V 7 bases and J 0 bases, with 13 bases left between them. The CDR3 loop spans 15 amino acids. The CDR3 spells CASINWAGSGNTIYF. The CDR3 coding sequence is TGTGCCAGTATTAACTGGGCGGGCTCTGGAAACACCATATATTTT.